What follows are 21 T cell receptor beta chains derived from one specimen sequenced in a study of blood T cell repertoires in COVID-19. Libraries were prepared by immunoSEQ multiplex PCR; TCRdb keeps only in-frame clonotypes and omits some of them. The data contain 230,000 or so clones, roughly 80% of them singletons. The material sequenced was peripheral blood. Receptors were obtained from an elderly woman with COVID-19, enrolled during active disease.

This clone was detected once. The chain recombines TRBV7-9 with TRBJ1-4; TRBD1 matches at 8 bases. Trimming at V came to 5 bases and at J to 5 bases, leaving 4 bases not matched to a gene. The CDR3 loop spans 14 amino acids. Germline CDR1 SEHNR, CDR2 FQNEAQ (reference sequence). CDR3 sequence: CASSPTGGNEKLFF. As DNA, the CDR3 is TGTGCCAGCAGCCCAACAGGGGGGAATGAAAAACTGTTTTTT. Looking up the rest from reference TRBV7-9 and TRBJ1-4 gives the full variable domain: DTGVSQNPRHKITKRGQNVTFRCDPISEHNRLYWYRQTLGQGPEFLTYFQNEAQLEKSRLLSDRFSAERPKGSFSTLEIQRTEQGDSAMYLCASSPTGGNEKLFFGSGTQLSVL.

This clone was detected only a few times. CDR3 DNA sequence: TGCGCCAGCAGTGCGACAGGGTGGAACACTGAAGCTTTCTTT. It translates to CASSATGWNTEAFF. The chain has TRBV10-2 and TRBJ1-1; 7 nucleotides agree with TRBD1. Germline trimming cut 4 bases from V and 1 base from J; bases unmatched to any gene: 3. The CDR3 is 14 amino acids. CDR1 and CDR2 from the germline V gene are WSHSY and SAAADI.

The chain recombines TRBV9 with TRBJ2-1, with 10 bases aligning to TRBD2. Germline V lookup: CDR1 SGDLS, CDR2 YYNGEE. The V segment lost 2 bases and the J segment 10 bases; nucleotides outside the gene matches: 9. The CDR3 loop spans 15 amino acids. The CDR3 DNA reads as TGTGCCAGCAGCGTGAATGTGGGACTAGCGACCGAGCAGTTCTTC. It specifies CASSVNVGLATEQFF.

Regarding this clone: In the same sample, other DNA sequences code for this CDR3. The V call is TRBV6-5, the J call TRBJ2-5; no clear D. This CDR3 has 12 residues. V was pared by 0 bases and J by 5 bases, with 4 bases between. Per the germline V gene, CDR1 is MNHEY and CDR2 is SVGAGI. The CDR3 bases are TGTGCCAGCAGTTACTCCAGGGAGACCCAGTACTTC. As protein: CASSYSRETQYF.

This rearrangement joins TRBV12-5 to TRBJ2-3; 10 bases line up with TRBD2. Trimming took 6 bases from V and 4 from J; bases not matched to a gene: 13. Germline V gene data show CDR1 as LGHNT and CDR2 as FRNRAP. The CDR3 spans 17 residues. The CDR3 DNA sequence: TGTGCTAGTGGCCCATCTGGCGGGAGCGGGAGGGCAGATACGCAGTATTTT. This encodes CASGPSGGSGRADTQYF.

This clone was detected only a few times. The chain links TRBV7-9 to TRBJ1-4; tentative D call: TRBD1 (6 bases). This CDR3 is built from 15 residues. Germline V gives CDR1 SEHNR, CDR2 FQNEAQ (reference sequence). Trimming removed 1 base at V and 3 bases at J, with 9 bases between. The CDR3 DNA reads TGTGCCAGCAGCTTAGGAGGGGGGGCTAATGAAAAACTGTTTTTT. Translation: CASSLGGGANEKLFF.

The V gene is TRBV5-4, the J gene TRBJ1-1; TRBD1 matches 7 bases. Germline CDR1 is SGHNT and CDR2 is YYREEE (reference sequence). J gave up 4 bases and V 4 bases, and 16 bases lay outside the gene matches. The CDR3 is made up of 17 amino acids. DNA of the CDR3: TGTGCCAGCAGCACCCCAAAACAGGGGAATTGGTTCACTGAAGCTTTCTTT. It is translated as CASSTPKQGNWFTEAFF. The full variable domain, rest sourced from reference TRBV5-4 and TRBJ1-1, is ETGVTQSPTHLIKTRGQQVTLRCSSQSGHNTVSWYQQALGQGPQFIFQYYREEENGRGNFPPRFSGLQFPNYSSELNVNALELDDSALYLCASSTPKQGNWFTEAFFGQGTRLTVV.

CDR3 region: CASSYSGGLMHEQYF. DNA of the CDR3: TGTGCCAGCAGTTACTCCGGGGGTTTAATGCACGAGCAGTACTTC. The chain is built from TRBV6-6 and TRBJ2-7; a possible D gene is TRBD2 (6 bases). The V end was cut by 0 bases, the J end by 5 bases, with 14 bases between. Germline CDR1 reads MNHNY; CDR2 reads SVGAGI (reference sequence). The CDR3 covers 15 residues.

The chain uses TRBV5-1 and TRBJ2-7; D might be TRBD2 (6 bases). The CDR3 covers 13 residues. Trimming cost V 2 bases and J 7 bases, with 13 bases left between them. In germline, CDR1 is SGHRS, CDR2 YFSETQ. In nucleotides, the CDR3 is TGCGCCAGCAGCTTAGGCGGGGCTAGGGAGCAGTACTTC. Encoded protein: CASSLGGAREQYF.

The genes are TRBV18 and TRBJ2-4; 7 positions agree with TRBD1. From germline, CDR1 is KGHSH and CDR2 LQKENI. The trim removed 2 bases at V and 6 bases at J, leaving 7 bases unmatched. This CDR3 comprises 15 residues. The CDR3 region is CASSPVGQLGNIQYF. The CDR3 DNA follows: TGTGCCAGCTCACCAGTGGGACAGTTGGGAAACATTCAGTACTTC. The full variable domain, rest sourced from reference TRBV18 and TRBJ2-4, is NAGVMQNPRHLVRRRGQEARLRCSPMKGHSHVYWYRQLPEEGLKFMVYLQKENIIDESGMPKERFSAEFPKEGPSILRIQQVVRGDSAAYFCASSPVGQLGNIQYFGAGTRLSVL.

V usage is TRBV19 and J usage is TRBJ2-1; 11 nucleotides agree with TRBD2. With 3 bases clipped from V and 3 bases from J, the junction kept 7 bases outside the gene matches. This CDR3 is built from 17 residues. Per germline, CDR1 LNHDA and CDR2 SQIVND (reference sequence). CDR3 in amino acids: CASSILGLAAHYNEQFF. CDR3 in DNA: TGTGCCAGTAGTATCCTGGGACTAGCGGCCCACTACAATGAGCAGTTCTTC.

This chain uses TRBV5-4 with TRBJ2-3; D is unclear. The ends were cut back, 4 bases at V and 6 bases at J, with 9 bases in the middle. The CDR3 consists of 12 residues. CDR1 and CDR2 from the germline V gene are SGHNT and YYREEE (reference sequence). The CDR3 here is CASSLPSDTQYF. In DNA form, the CDR3 reads TGTGCCAGCAGCCTCCCGTCGGATACGCAGTATTTT.

The chain couples TRBV15 to TRBJ1-5; D gene ambiguous. The CDR3 runs to 14 residues. Trimming left V 1 base short and J 15 bases short, with 19 bases between. Germline V gives CDR1 LNHNV, CDR2 YYDKDF (reference sequence). The CDR3 is CATSRGGNSPLLHF. For the CDR3, the DNA is TGTGCCACCAGCAGAGGCGGAAACTCCCCCCTACTGCATTTT. The full variable domain, with the rest looked up from reference TRBV15 and TRBJ1-5, is DAMVIQNPRYQVTQFGKPVTLSCSQTLNHNVMYWYQQKSSQAPKLLFHYYDKDFNNEADTPDNFQSRRPNTSFCFLDIRSPGLGDTAMYLCATSRGGNSPLLHFGDGTRLSIL.

This chain links TRBV11-2 with TRBJ2-5; a weak D match, TRBD1 (6 bases). The CDR3 contains 14 residues. Looked up from germline, CDR1 is SGHAT and CDR2 is FQNNGV. V gave up 4 bases and J gave up 4 bases, with 13 bases separating them. CDR3 sequence: CASSSGTRVETQYF. The CDR3 DNA reads as TGTGCCAGCAGCTCCGGGACAAGGGTAGAGACCCAGTACTTC.

The chain links TRBV28 to TRBJ1-2, with TRBD1 identical over 7 bases. Germline values: CDR1 MDHEN, CDR2 SYDVKM. V trimming: 8 bases; J trimming: 5 bases; junction bases outside the gene matches: 5. CDR3 length: 12 residues. Here the CDR3 reads CASDDRVYGYTF. DNA for the CDR3: TGTGCCAGCGACGACAGGGTGTATGGCTACACCTTC.

The chain uses TRBV18 and TRBJ1-4, with D possibly TRBD1 on 5 matching bases. Trimming removed 3 bases from V and 5 bases from J, with 13 bases in between. The germline V gene has CDR1 KGHSH and CDR2 LQKENI. The CDR3 consists of 15 residues. CDR3 sequence (DNA): TGTGCCAGCTCACCCCCGGGGGGGGTAAATGAAAAACTGTTTTTT. Its protein is CASSPPGGVNEKLFF.

The chain recombines TRBV28 with TRBJ1-1; the match to TRBD1 covers 7 bases. Germline lookup yields CDR1 MDHEN and CDR2 SYDVKM. Germline trimming cut 7 bases from V and 4 bases from J; bases unmatched to any gene: 6. The CDR3 is 13 amino acids. The CDR3 sequence: CASNEQGPTEAFF. CDR3 DNA sequence: TGTGCCAGCAATGAACAGGGGCCCACTGAAGCTTTCTTT.

The chain employs TRBV7-8 and TRBJ1-2; D gene ambiguous. The CDR3 length is 14 residues. V lost 2 bases and J lost 5, with 12 bases in between. The V gene's germline CDR1 is SGHVS and CDR2 FQNEAQ. CDR3 protein: CASSLQSVSYGYTF. In DNA form, the CDR3 reads TGTGCCAGCAGCTTACAATCGGTGAGTTATGGCTACACCTTC.

The V call is TRBV30, the J call TRBJ1-5; tentative D call: TRBD1 (5 bases). CDR1 is GTSNPN and CDR2 is SVGIG in the germline V gene (reference sequence). V was trimmed by 0 bases and J by 11 bases, leaving 14 bases between them. CDR3 length: 13 residues. In DNA, the CDR3 is TGTGCCTGGAGTGTAAAGGACCGGGGGGCCCAGCATTTT. Translating it yields CAWSVKDRGAQHF.

With regard to this clone: The junction departs from the called germline gene at one end, perhaps through a read error. The V and J genes are TRBV9 and TRBJ2-3; D call uncertain. Germline CDR1 SGDLS, CDR2 YYNGEE. The length of the CDR3 is 16 residues. CDR3 nucleotide sequence: TGTGCCGGCAGCGTAGAATCTTCCCCCCTCACAGATACGCAGTATTTT. Translated: CAGSVESSPLTDTQYF.

This chain connects TRBV5-6 to TRBJ1-2; D unresolved. The CDR3 runs 13 residues. Trimming shortened V by 4 bases and J by 2 bases, and 9 bases separated the two germline ends. The germline V gene encodes CDR1 SGHDT and CDR2 YYEEEE. The CDR3 sequence: CASSLQSNYGYTF. CDR3 sequence (DNA): TGTGCCAGCAGCCTACAGTCAAACTATGGCTACACCTTC.